This T cell receptor (beta chain) was identified in a study of regulatory T cells in long-lasting Graves disease. Study findings and constraints: TCR diversity was lower in persistent than newly diagnosed Graves' disease. Not thyroid tissue but only peripheral blood was studied.

The time point denotes: newly diagnosed GD, antithyroid drugs for less than 3 months. Following extraction of RNA from PBMCs, that RNA was used to make the TCR library. The V gene's germline CDR1 is SGHTA and CDR2 FQGNSA. Germline trimming cut 1 base from V and 0 bases from J; bases unmatched to any gene: 9. The CDR3 spans 17 residues. Combining iRepertoire HTBI primers with Arm-PCR of CDR3 regions, the authors built TCR beta libraries. TCRdb passed the multiplex PCR reads through MiXCR, listing each CDR3 protein once. The sample yields 360,000 or so distinct CDR3 sequences, 15% to 20% seen once. This clonotype was detected many times. The target antigen is unknown. The sample also formed part of further work on T cells in Graves' hyperthyroidism and ophthalmopathy. This second study says: HTBI primers drove first-round RT-PCR of the TCR CDR3. Classification by a 13 V-J model distinguished ophthalmopathy from stable hyperthyroidism.

This specimen consisted of peripheral blood mononuclear cells (PBMCs), obtained at new diagnosis, from a patient treated with antithyroid drugs. This clonotype originated in a woman under 30 with Graves disease. V usage is TRBV7-2 and J usage is TRBJ2-7, with 7 bases fitting TRBD2. The CDR3 spells CASSLVAGGALSYEQYF. CDR3 sequence (DNA): TGTGCCAGCAGCTTAGTAGCGGGCGGAGCCCTCTCCTACGAGCAGTACTTC.